A selection of T cell receptor beta chains follows, all from one sample in a study of blood T cell repertoires in COVID-19. Some clones are missing from TCRdb's copy, which holds only in-frame ones; the method was immunoSEQ multiplex PCR. The sample includes under 80,000 clones, roughly 72% of them seen just once. The specimen was peripheral blood. The receptors were gathered from a man between 60 and 75 years old with COVID-19, enrolled during active disease. Both conserved end residues are part of each CDR3. A D gene is named only where the DNA matches it firmly. Some rows have no size entry. The others give once, few or many, or a class for an expanded clone.

d_call,v_call,clone_size,j_call,cdr3_nt,cdr3_aa
TRBD1,TRBV5-5,-,TRBJ1-3,TGTGCCAGCAGCTTTGACAGGGGAGGAAACACCATATATTTT,CASSFDRGGNTIYF
TRBD2,TRBV7-9,many,TRBJ2-1,TGTGCCAGCAGCTTAGGGTCCGGGACTAGCGCCTACAATGAGCAGTTCTTC,CASSLGSGTSAYNEQFF
TRBD1,TRBV3-1/TRBV3-2,once,TRBJ1-3,TGTGCCAGCAGCCGAGGAACAGGGGAATACACCATATATTTT,CASSRGTGEYTIYF
TRBD2,TRBV10-1,-,TRBJ2-1,TGCGCCAGCAGTGATCGGGCTAGCGGGGCAACGGGTGAGCAGTTCTTC,CASSDRASGATGEQFF
-,TRBV5-4,-,TRBJ1-4,TGTGCCAGCAGCCGTCAAGAGGGTCGAAGTGAAAAACTGTTTTTT,CASSRQEGRSEKLFF
-,TRBV9,-,TRBJ1-3,TGTGCCAGCAGCGGACAGTTCTCTGGAAACACCATATATTTT,CASSGQFSGNTIYF
-,TRBV6-5,once,TRBJ1-2,TGTGCCAGCAGTTACAGGGGGGGTTCGGGCTCTGGCTACACCTTC,CASSYRGGSGSGYTF
-,TRBV3-1/TRBV3-2,-,TRBJ1-5,TGTGCCAGCAGCCATAGTCAGGCGTTACAGCCCCAGCATTTT,CASSHSQALQPQHF
TRBD1,TRBV5-1,-,TRBJ1-6,TGCGCCAGCAGCCCCGGGACAGGAGATTATTCACCCCTCCACTTT,CASSPGTGDYSPLHF
-,TRBV7-2,-,TRBJ2-7,TGTGCCAGCAGCTCCCGTTTTGTGCAGTACTTC,CASSSRFVQYF
-,TRBV6-5,once,TRBJ1-3,TGTGCCAGCATCACTAATAAGGGAAACACCATATATTTT,CASITNKGNTIYF
-,TRBV5-5,-,TRBJ2-5,TGTGCCAGCAGTCAAAGGAGCTTACAAGAGACCCAGTACTTC,CASSQRSLQETQYF
-,TRBV7-3,-,TRBJ2-7,TGTGCCAGCAGAGGCGGCGAGGTTATCGAGCAGTACTTC,CASRGGEVIEQYF
-,TRBV7-2,few,TRBJ2-7,TGTGCCAGCAGCTTAGTAGCTGGGTACGAGCAGTACTTC,CASSLVAGYEQYF
-,TRBV14,-,TRBJ2-5,TGTGCCAGCAGCCGCGACGGGCAAGAGACCCAGTACTTC,CASSRDGQETQYF
-,TRBV29-1,-,TRBJ2-7,TGCAGCGTTGAAGGGGCAGGGGCTTCCTACGAGCAGTACTTC,CSVEGAGASYEQYF
TRBD1,TRBV24-1,once,TRBJ1-5,TGTGCCACCAGCGGGACAGGGGCCTGGCAGCCCCAGCATTTT,CATSGTGAWQPQHF
-,TRBV12-5,-,TRBJ2-5,TGTGCTAGTGGTTTGTTCGGGGCCCAGTACTTC,CASGLFGAQYF
-,TRBV12-3/TRBV12-4,-,TRBJ1-5,TGTGCCAGCAGTTTAGACAGGAAACCCCAGCATTTT,CASSLDRKPQHF
TRBD2,TRBV13,-,TRBJ2-1,TGTGCCAGCAGCTCCGTGTGGCTAGGCGGGAGTGTAAATGAGCAGTTCTTC,CASSSVWLGGSVNEQFF
-,TRBV5-5,-,TRBJ2-2,TGTGCCAGCAGCCAGGTCACCAAGAACACCGGGGAGCTGTTTTTT,CASSQVTKNTGELFF
TRBD2,TRBV5-1,-,TRBJ2-5,TGCGCCAGCCGGTCTGAGGGAGGGGAGACCCAGTACTTC,CASRSEGGETQYF
-,TRBV9,-,TRBJ2-7,TGTGCCAGCAGCCTTACAGGTCACCACGAGCAGTACTTC,CASSLTGHHEQYF
-,TRBV6-1,few,TRBJ1-1,TGTGCCAGCAGTGAATCAGGGGTGGGGGATTTGACTGAAGCTTTCTTT,CASSESGVGDLTEAFF
TRBD1,TRBV5-1,-,TRBJ1-2,TGCGCCAGCAGCAGAGGGGGCGACTATGGCTACACCTTC,CASSRGGDYGYTF
TRBD2,TRBV19,-,TRBJ2-1,TGTGCCAGTAGTATGGTTGAGCGGGGGGGCAATGAGCAGTTCTTC,CASSMVERGGNEQFF
-,TRBV7-2,-,TRBJ1-3,TGTGCCAGCAGAAGGGCAGGGGCTGGAAACACCATATATTTT,CASRRAGAGNTIYF
TRBD1,TRBV5-1,few,TRBJ1-1,TGCGCCAGCAGCTTGGGACAGGGCATGAACACTGAAGCTTTCTTT,CASSLGQGMNTEAFF
-,TRBV5-1,-,TRBJ2-5,TGCGCCAGCAGCCCTACCCCGGGGTACCAAGAGACCCAGTACTTC,CASSPTPGYQETQYF
-,TRBV19,-,TRBJ1-2,TGTGCGAGTAGTTGGGCAGGGGTAAGGGATGGCTACACCTTC,CASSWAGVRDGYTF
-,TRBV29-1,-,TRBJ2-5,TGCAGCGTTGCGCAAGAGACCCAGTACTTC,CSVAQETQYF
-,TRBV24-1,-,TRBJ2-4,TGTGCCACCAGTGATAGAGACAGTAACATTCAGTACTTC,CATSDRDSNIQYF
TRBD1,TRBV5-1,-,TRBJ1-2,TGCGCCAGTCGGACAGGGGGCCTCGGCTACACCTTC,CASRTGGLGYTF
-,TRBV12-5,-,TRBJ2-7,TGTGCTAGTGGTTCCCCCCCTGCCTACGAGCAGTACTTC,CASGSPPAYEQYF
-,TRBV10-1,-,TRBJ2-5,TGCGCCAGCAGTCGGGACTTCGGGGAGACCCAGTACTTC,CASSRDFGETQYF
TRBD1,TRBV3-1/TRBV3-2,-,TRBJ1-3,TGTGCCAGCAGCTTGGGAGGACAGGGCGGAAACACCATATATTTT,CASSLGGQGGNTIYF
-,TRBV10-3,few,TRBJ2-2,TGTGCCACCGGTCTTAACGGGGAGCTGTTTTTT,CATGLNGELFF
TRBD2,TRBV11-3,-,TRBJ2-1,TGTGCCAGCAGCTTCGGGACTAGCGGGAGTTTAGATGAGCAGTTCTTC,CASSFGTSGSLDEQFF
TRBD2,TRBV6-5,-,TRBJ2-2,TGTGCCGGAGCGGGACTAACTCCCGGGGAGCTGTTTTTT,CAGAGLTPGELFF
TRBD2,TRBV5-1,few,TRBJ2-7,TGCGCCAGCAGCTGGGGTAGCGGGAGCTCCTACGAGCAGTACTTC,CASSWGSGSSYEQYF
TRBD1,TRBV19,few,TRBJ1-5,TGTGCCAGTAGTAAACAGGGGTGGGATCAGCCCCAGCATTTT,CASSKQGWDQPQHF
-,TRBV9,-,TRBJ2-7,TGTGCCAGCAGCCCCCAGGGGGGCCTCTCCTACGAGCAGTACTTC,CASSPQGGLSYEQYF
TRBD2,TRBV4-2,-,TRBJ2-7,TGTGCCAGCAGCCAAAGTGGGACTAGCGGGGGGAGGGGCGAGCAGTACTTC,CASSQSGTSGGRGEQYF
-,TRBV28,-,TRBJ2-7,TGTGCCAGCCAAAACAGCTACGAGCAGTACTTC,CASQNSYEQYF
TRBD2,TRBV5-5,few,TRBJ2-1,TGTGCCAGCAGCCTTACTAGCGGGAGTTATAATGAGCAGTTCTTC,CASSLTSGSYNEQFF
TRBD1,TRBV2,-,TRBJ1-1,TGTGCCAGCAGAGTCGGACAGGGTATCACTGAAGCTTTCTTT,CASRVGQGITEAFF
TRBD2,TRBV11-3,once,TRBJ2-1,TGTGCCAGCAGCTTAGCGGGAGGGGGAAATGAGCAGTTCTTC,CASSLAGGGNEQFF
TRBD1,TRBV7-9,-,TRBJ1-6,TGTGCCAGCAGCTCGATGACGTGGCTACAGGGGGCTGTGGGTTCACCCCTCCACTTT,CASSSMTWLQGAVGSPLHF
-,TRBV9,few,TRBJ2-2,TGTGCCAGCAGCATAATTAACACCGGGGAGCTGTTTTTT,CASSIINTGELFF
-,TRBV18,-,TRBJ1-3,TGTGCCAGCTCACCCGGCGGCGGGATTGGAAACACCATATATTTT,CASSPGGGIGNTIYF
-,TRBV10-3,-,TRBJ1-3,TGTGCCATGGGAGAGGTTTGGAGATATTTT,CAMGEVWRYF
-,TRBV10-1,few,TRBJ1-5,TGCGCCAGCAGTGAGGGTGGTCGGAATCAGCCCCAGCATTTT,CASSEGGRNQPQHF
TRBD2,TRBV11-3,-,TRBJ2-3,TGTGCCAGCAGGGGACTAGCGACAGATACGCAGTATTTT,CASRGLATDTQYF
-,TRBV29-1,-,TRBJ1-2,TGCAGCGTTGAACAGAACTATGGCTACACCTTC,CSVEQNYGYTF
TRBD2,TRBV18,-,TRBJ2-1,TGTGCCAGCTCACCCTGGGAGGGGAATGAGCAGTTCTTC,CASSPWEGNEQFF